This T cell receptor (beta chain) was identified in a study of T cell repertoires in cytomegalovirus infection. Across the study: CMV infection together with matching HLA type was indicated by public TCR beta signatures.

This clonotype was seen many times. CDR1 and CDR2 (germline): MNHEY, SMNVEV (reference sequence). V gave up 2 bases and J gave up 4 bases, with 11 bases separating them. This CDR3 comprises 14 residues. TCRdb recomputed calls from the reads with MiXCR, one row per CDR3 protein. The sample carries hundreds of thousands of distinct CDR3 sequences, 9.6% recorded once. Sequencing used PBMCs. The TCR comes from a human donor in good health (CMV status not recorded). Some clones in this sample may be carry-over from other donors' samples. The gene calls are TRBV27 and TRBJ1-2, with D unresolved. The CDR3 DNA reads as TGTGCCAGCAGTTTAGGCTCCGGAGGCTATGGCTACACCTTC. Encoded protein: CASSLGSGGYGYTF.